This is a list of T cell receptor beta chains from one sample in a study of Graves' ophthalmopathy and Graves' hyperthyroidism. MiXCR was run by TCRdb on the multiplex PCR reads, yielding one entry per CDR3 protein. The repertoire holds about 390,000 distinct CDR3 sequences, with 17% as singletons. What was sequenced was peripheral blood. The receptors were sampled from an adult woman with stable Graves' hyperthyroidism. The CDR3 runs from the conserved cysteine through the conserved F or W. D genes are given only for firm matches. Clone size is shown for a subset of rows, as once, few, many or a class of expanded clone.

TRBV14	-	TRBJ2-7	many	CASSHAPDEQYF	TGTGCCAGCAGCCACGCGCCCGACGAGCAGTACTTC
TRBV6-1	-	TRBJ1-1	-	CASSEGRTNTEAFF	TGTGCCAGCAGTGAAGGACGGACGAACACTGAAGCTTTCTTT
TRBV29-1	-	TRBJ2-7	many	CSAQGGGFDEQYF	TGCAGCGCCCAGGGGGGTGGGTTTGACGAGCAGTATTTC
TRBV6-2/TRBV6-3	TRBD2	TRBJ2-7	-	CASSKLAGPYEQYF	TGTGCCAGCAGTAAACTAGCGGGACCCTACGAGCAGTACTTC
TRBV6-1	-	TRBJ1-2	-	CASSEASRDFYGYTF	TGTGCCAGCAGTGAAGCGTCCAGGGATTTTTATGGCTACACCTTC
TRBV6-1	-	TRBJ1-6	-	CAIPRGGDYNSPLHF	TGTGCCATCCCTCGGGGGGGCGACTATAATTCACCCCTCCACTTT
TRBV5-1	TRBD1	TRBJ2-5	few	CASSPGQGAKSGKETQYF	TGCGCCAGCAGTCCCGGACAGGGGGCGAAGTCCGGGAAAGAGACCCAGTACTTC
TRBV30	TRBD1	TRBJ1-1	many	CAWSTDRGANTEAFF	TGTGCCTGGTCGACGGACAGGGGGGCGAACACTGAAGCTTTCTTT
TRBV2	-	TRBJ1-5	many	CASSEYGLGQPQHF	TGTGCCAGCAGTGAATATGGGTTGGGACAGCCCCAGCATTTT
TRBV28	-	TRBJ2-7	many	CASRIQMLGEQYF	TGTGCCAGCCGTATACAGATGCTGGGCGAGCAGTACTTC
TRBV24-1	-	TRBJ1-2	many	CATSDPNSANYGYTF	TGTGCCACCAGTGACCCGAACAGCGCTAACTATGGCTACACCTTC
TRBV12-5	-	TRBJ2-2	many	CASGPLAGELFF	TGTGCTAGTGGTCCGCTAGCCGGGGAGCTGTTTTTT
TRBV28	TRBD1	TRBJ2-7	-	CASSFLTGGAVISYEQYF	TGTGCCAGCAGTTTTTTAACAGGGGGCGCGGTCATTAGCTACGAGCAGTACTTC
TRBV28	-	TRBJ2-7	many	CASRSGPYEQYF	TGTGCCAGCAGAAGCGGACCCTACGAGCAGTACTTC
TRBV4-1	-	TRBJ2-7	many	CASSQEGRDYEQYF	TGCGCCAGCAGCCAAGAGGGACGAGACTACGAGCAGTACTTC
TRBV10-3	TRBD1	TRBJ2-7	many	CAIRGQGVSHEQYF	TGTGCCATCAGGGGACAGGGGGTGAGTCACGAGCAGTACTTC
TRBV4-2	TRBD2	TRBJ2-5	many	CASSQAVLAGLEKETQYF	TGTGCCAGCAGCCAAGCAGTACTAGCGGGACTAGAAAAAGAGACCCAGTACTTC
TRBV5-1	TRBD2	TRBJ2-7	many	CASRLAGGTTGQYF	TGCGCCAGCAGGCTAGCGGGAGGTACTACGGGGCAGTACTTC
TRBV6-5	-	TRBJ2-2	many	CASRTGLTGELFF	TGTGCCAGCAGAACCGGTTTAACCGGGGAGCTGTTTTTT
TRBV18	-	TRBJ2-5	many	CASSPGTGETQYF	TGTGCCAGCTCACCAGGGACTGGGGAGACCCAGTACTTC
TRBV6-5	-	TRBJ1-6	many	CASSLRALNSPLHF	TGTGCCAGCAGTTTGAGGGCACTTAATTCACCCCTCCACTTT
TRBV27	-	TRBJ1-1	-	CASSFGKTSLVAFF	TGTGCCAGCAGTTTCGGGAAGACATCCTTAGTAGCTTTCTTT
TRBV12-3/TRBV12-4	-	TRBJ2-7	many	CASSLVIRQSSYEQYF	TGTGCCAGCAGTTTAGTAATTCGGCAAAGCTCCTACGAGCAGTACTTC
TRBV28	TRBD2	TRBJ2-5	once	CASSFSGSHRETQYF	TGTGCCAGCAGCTTTAGCGGGAGCCACAGGGAGACCCAGTACTTC
TRBV12-3/TRBV12-4	-	TRBJ2-7	many	CASSLPPSYEQYF	TGTGCCAGCAGTTTACCTCCTTCCTACGAGCAGTACTTC
TRBV28	-	TRBJ1-2	many	CASSPVRGAGLNYGYTF	TGTGCCAGCAGCCCGGTGCGGGGTGCGGGGTTAAACTATGGCTACACCTTC